This T cell receptor (beta chain) appears in the sequencing data of a study of Graves' ophthalmopathy and Graves' hyperthyroidism. This CDR3 is 14 amino acids long. Germline CDR1 is SGDLS and CDR2 is YYNGEE. After removal of 4 bases from V and 3 bases from J, the junction contained 6 bases not matched to a gene. The sequenced template was RNA, covering the TCR beta CDR3 region. HTBI-primed RT-PCR formed the first round, and a multiplex PCR formed the second. TCRdb recomputed calls from the multiplex PCR reads with MiXCR, one row per CDR3 protein. In the table there are 200,000 to 250,000 distinct CDR3 sequences, around 42% of which are singletons.

This receptor was identified in an adult man with Graves' ophthalmopathy. Sequencing used peripheral blood. V gene TRBV9 combines with J gene TRBJ2-7; 8 bases align to TRBD1. CDR3 coding DNA: TGTGCCAGCAGCCCGGGACAGGAATACTACGAGCAGTACTTC. It translates to CASSPGQEYYEQYF.